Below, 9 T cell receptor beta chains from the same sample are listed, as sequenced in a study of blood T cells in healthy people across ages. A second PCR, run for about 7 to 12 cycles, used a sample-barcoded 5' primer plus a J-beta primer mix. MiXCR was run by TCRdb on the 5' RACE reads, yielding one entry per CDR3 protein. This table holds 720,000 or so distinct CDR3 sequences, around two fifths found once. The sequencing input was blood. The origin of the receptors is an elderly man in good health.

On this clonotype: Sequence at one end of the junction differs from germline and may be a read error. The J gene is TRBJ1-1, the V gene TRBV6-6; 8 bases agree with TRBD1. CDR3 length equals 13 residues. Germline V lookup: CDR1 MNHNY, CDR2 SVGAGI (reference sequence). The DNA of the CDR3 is TGTGCCAGCAGGAGGACAGGGAACAATGAAGCTTTCTTT. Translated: CASRRTGNNEAFF.

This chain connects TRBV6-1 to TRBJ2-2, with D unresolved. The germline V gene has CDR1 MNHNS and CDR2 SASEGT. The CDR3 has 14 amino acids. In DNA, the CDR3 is TGTGCTATACCCTGGGCTTTGAACACCGGGGAGCTGTTTTTT. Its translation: CAIPWALNTGELFF.

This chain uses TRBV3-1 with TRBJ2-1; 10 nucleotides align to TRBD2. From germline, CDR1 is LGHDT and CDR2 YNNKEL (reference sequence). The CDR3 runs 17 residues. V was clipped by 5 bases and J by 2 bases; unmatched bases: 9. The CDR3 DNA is TGTGCCAGCAGCACCCCTAGCGGGGGCCGTCCCTACAATGAGCAGTTCTTC. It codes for CASSTPSGGRPYNEQFF.

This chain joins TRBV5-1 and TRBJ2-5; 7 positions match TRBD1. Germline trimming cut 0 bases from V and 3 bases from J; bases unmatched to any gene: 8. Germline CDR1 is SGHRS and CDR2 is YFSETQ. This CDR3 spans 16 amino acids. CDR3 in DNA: TGCGCCAGCAGCTTGGGGGTAGACAGGGTTGAAGAGACCCAGTACTTC. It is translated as CASSLGVDRVEETQYF.

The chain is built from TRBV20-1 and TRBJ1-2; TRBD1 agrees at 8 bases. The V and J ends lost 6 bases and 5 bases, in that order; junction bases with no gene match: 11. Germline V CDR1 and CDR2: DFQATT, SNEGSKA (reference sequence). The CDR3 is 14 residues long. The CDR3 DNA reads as TGCAGTGCCTCGCAATACGACAGGGGATATGGCTACACCTTC. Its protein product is CSASQYDRGYGYTF.

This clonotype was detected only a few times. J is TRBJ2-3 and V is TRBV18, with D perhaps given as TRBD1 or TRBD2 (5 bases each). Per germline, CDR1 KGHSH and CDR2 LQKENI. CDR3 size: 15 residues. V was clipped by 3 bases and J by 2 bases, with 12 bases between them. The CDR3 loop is CASSPGTQITDTQYF. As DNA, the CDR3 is TGTGCCAGCTCACCCGGGACCCAGATCACAGATACGCAGTATTTT.

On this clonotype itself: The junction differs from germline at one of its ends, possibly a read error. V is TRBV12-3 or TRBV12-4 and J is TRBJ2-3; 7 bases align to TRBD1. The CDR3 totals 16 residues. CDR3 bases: TGTGCCAGCAGCTTTCTACTGACAGGGCTTACAGATGCGCAGTATTTT. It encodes CASSFLLTGLTDAQYF.

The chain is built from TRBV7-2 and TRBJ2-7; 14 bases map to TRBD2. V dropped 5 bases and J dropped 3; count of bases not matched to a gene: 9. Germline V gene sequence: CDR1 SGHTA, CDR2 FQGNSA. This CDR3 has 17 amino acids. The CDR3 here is CASSRTSGGPQLYEQYF. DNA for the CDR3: TGTGCCAGCAGCCGGACTAGCGGGGGGCCTCAGCTCTACGAGCAGTACTTC.

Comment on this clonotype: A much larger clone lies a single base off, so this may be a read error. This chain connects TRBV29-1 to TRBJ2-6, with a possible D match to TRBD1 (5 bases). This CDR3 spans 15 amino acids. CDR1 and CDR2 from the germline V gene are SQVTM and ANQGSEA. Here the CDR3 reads CSVESTDSGANVPTF. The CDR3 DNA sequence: TGCAGCGTTGAATCTACCGACTCTGGGGCCAACGTCCCGACTTTC. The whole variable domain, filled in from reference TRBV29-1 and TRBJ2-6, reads SAVISQKPSRDICQRGTSLTIQCQVDSQVTMMFWYRQQPGQSLTLIATANQGSEATYESGFVIDKFPISRPNLTFSTLTVSNMSPEDSSIYLCSVESTDSGANVPTFGAGSRLTVL.